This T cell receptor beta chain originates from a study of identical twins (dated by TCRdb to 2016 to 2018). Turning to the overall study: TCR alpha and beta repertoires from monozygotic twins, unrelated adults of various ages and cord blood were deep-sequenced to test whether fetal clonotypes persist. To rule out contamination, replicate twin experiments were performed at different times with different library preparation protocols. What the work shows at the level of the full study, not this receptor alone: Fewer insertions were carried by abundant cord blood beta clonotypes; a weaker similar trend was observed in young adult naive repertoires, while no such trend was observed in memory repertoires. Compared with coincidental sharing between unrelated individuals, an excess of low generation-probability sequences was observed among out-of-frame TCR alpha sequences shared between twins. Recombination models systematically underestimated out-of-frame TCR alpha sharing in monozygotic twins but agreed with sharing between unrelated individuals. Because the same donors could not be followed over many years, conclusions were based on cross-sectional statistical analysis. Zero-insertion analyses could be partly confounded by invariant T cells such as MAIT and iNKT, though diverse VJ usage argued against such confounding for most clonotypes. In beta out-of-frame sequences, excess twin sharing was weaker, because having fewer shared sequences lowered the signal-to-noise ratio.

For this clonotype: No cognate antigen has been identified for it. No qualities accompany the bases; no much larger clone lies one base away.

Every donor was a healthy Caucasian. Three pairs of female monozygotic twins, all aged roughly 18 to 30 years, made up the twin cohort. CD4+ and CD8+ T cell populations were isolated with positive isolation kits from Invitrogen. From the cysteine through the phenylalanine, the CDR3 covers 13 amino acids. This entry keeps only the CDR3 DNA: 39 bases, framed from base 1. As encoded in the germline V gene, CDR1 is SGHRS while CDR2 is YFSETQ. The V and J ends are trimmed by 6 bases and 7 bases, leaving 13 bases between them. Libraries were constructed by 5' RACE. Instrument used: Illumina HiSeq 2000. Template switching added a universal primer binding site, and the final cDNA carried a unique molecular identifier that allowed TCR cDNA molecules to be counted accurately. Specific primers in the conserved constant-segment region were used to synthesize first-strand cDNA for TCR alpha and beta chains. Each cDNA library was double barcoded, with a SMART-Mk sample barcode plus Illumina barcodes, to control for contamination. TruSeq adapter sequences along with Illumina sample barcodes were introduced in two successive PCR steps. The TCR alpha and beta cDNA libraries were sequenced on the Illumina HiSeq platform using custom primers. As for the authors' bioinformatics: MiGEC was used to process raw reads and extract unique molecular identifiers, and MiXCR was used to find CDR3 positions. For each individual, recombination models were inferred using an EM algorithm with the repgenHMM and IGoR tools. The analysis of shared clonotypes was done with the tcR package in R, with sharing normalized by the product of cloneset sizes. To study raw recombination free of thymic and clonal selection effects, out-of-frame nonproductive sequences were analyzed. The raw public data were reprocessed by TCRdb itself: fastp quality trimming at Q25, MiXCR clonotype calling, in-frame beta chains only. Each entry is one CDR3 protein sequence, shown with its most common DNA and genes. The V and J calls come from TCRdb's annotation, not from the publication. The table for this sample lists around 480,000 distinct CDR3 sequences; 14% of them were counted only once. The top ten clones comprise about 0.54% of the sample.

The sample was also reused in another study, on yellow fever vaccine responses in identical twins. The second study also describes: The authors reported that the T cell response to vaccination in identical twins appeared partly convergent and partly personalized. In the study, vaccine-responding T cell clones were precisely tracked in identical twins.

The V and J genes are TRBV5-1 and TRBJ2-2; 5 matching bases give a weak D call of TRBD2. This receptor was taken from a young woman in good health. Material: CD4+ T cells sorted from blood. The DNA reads TGCGCCAGCACCGGAGTCGAGGGCGGGGAGCTGTTTTTT. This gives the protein CASTGVEGGELFF.